Presented here are 8 T cell receptor beta chains from one specimen sequenced in a study of identical twins (dated by TCRdb to about 2016). The library was obtained by 5' RACE. Sequencing used an Illumina HiSeq 2000. TCRdb cleaned the public reads at Q25 with fastp, built clones with MiXCR and kept in-frame beta chains. Records with the same CDR3 protein are collapsed into one entry carrying the most frequent genes and DNA. The sample includes 690,000 or so distinct CDR3 sequences, with over 8.5% observed a single time. The ten top clones hold around 0.98% of the sample. This sample also belongs to another study, concerning yellow fever vaccine responses in identical twins.

What was sequenced was PBMCs. All receptors come from a woman between 18 and 29 years old in good health.

This clonotype has only a few counts. The CDR3 DNA follows: TGTGCCAGCAGCTTAGACAGTGGTCCAGGAAACACCATATATTTT. As protein: CASSLDSGPGNTIYF. The V gene is TRBV7-9, the J gene TRBJ1-3; D is uncertain. The germline V and J ends were trimmed by 1 base and 4 bases, with 11 bases remaining between them. Per the germline V gene, CDR1 is SEHNR and CDR2 is FQNEAQ (reference sequence). The CDR3 consists of 15 residues.

This clonotype was seen more than once but under ten times. The V gene is TRBV20-1, the J gene TRBJ2-1; D is unresolved. The CDR3 has 12 amino acids. Germline CDR1 and CDR2: DFQATT and SNEGSKA (reference sequence). CDR3 coding DNA: TGCAGGCCCCAAGGGTCCTACAATGAGCAGTTCTTC. It encodes CRPQGSYNEQFF.

This clonotype was seen many times. The chain is built from TRBV12-3 or TRBV12-4 and TRBJ2-2, with D tentatively TRBD1 (5 bases). The length of the CDR3 is 15 residues. The V gene lost 5 bases and the J gene lost 3 bases, with 13 bases spanning the gap. For the CDR3, the DNA is TGTGCCAGCAGTGCCAGGGAATGGTACACCGGGGAGCTGTTTTTT. Translated: CASSAREWYTGELFF.

V and J are TRBV7-9 and TRBJ2-3; 9 bases fit TRBD2. Germline loops: CDR1 SEHNR, CDR2 FQNEAQ (reference sequence). J was trimmed by 0 bases and V by 4 bases; bases with no gene match: 8. CDR3 size: 17 residues. CDR3 amino acids: CASSSGPTSGSTDTQYF. The CDR3 DNA sequence: TGTGCCAGCAGCTCGGGACCTACTAGCGGGAGCACAGATACGCAGTATTTT.

This clonotype appeared a few times. The chain is built from TRBV15 and TRBJ2-5, with 7 bases fitting TRBD1. The ends lost 8 bases at V and 2 bases at J; junction bases unmatched: 5. CDR3 length equals 13 residues. From germline, CDR1 is LNHNV and CDR2 YYDKDF (reference sequence). The CDR3 loop is CATDRTGQETQYF. The CDR3 DNA reads as TGTGCCACCGATAGGACAGGTCAAGAGACCCAGTACTTC.

This clonotype was found a few times. The gene calls are TRBV5-4 and TRBJ2-3; D is uncertain. Looked up from germline, CDR1 is SGHNT and CDR2 is YYREEE (reference sequence). The CDR3 runs 15 residues. The V end lost 3 bases, the J end lost 1 base, and 12 bases lay between the germline ends. The CDR3 DNA reads TGTGCCAGCAGCTCCGCTAGGAAGGGCACAGATACGCAGTATTTT. It specifies CASSSARKGTDTQYF.

In its sample, this clonotype was seen many times. The chain employs TRBV12-3 or TRBV12-4 and TRBJ2-5; D is ambiguous. The length of the CDR3 is 14 residues. Trimming left V 6 bases short and J 2 bases short, with 13 bases between. CDR3 nucleotides: TGTGCCAGCAGCCATGCTACTCGTCAAGAGACCCAGTACTTC. Residues: CASSHATRQETQYF.

V usage is TRBV7-2 and J usage is TRBJ2-7; D unclear. The V gene lost 5 bases and the J gene lost 5 bases, with 19 bases spanning the gap. CDR3 length: 15 residues. The germline V gene encodes CDR1 SGHTA and CDR2 FQGNSA. The CDR3 is CASSPRAQVRDEQYF. CDR3 sequence (DNA): TGTGCCAGCAGCCCTCGAGCGCAAGTTAGGGACGAGCAGTACTTC.